The 3 T cell receptor beta chains listed next were all sequenced from one sample in a study of CXCR3-negative and CXCR3-positive naive CD8 T cells. Study conclusions and caveats: Against CXCR3-negative naive cells, CXCR3-positive naive cells showed more hydrophobic TRB CDR3s.

The TRB cDNA libraries were prepared by 5' RACE with UMI labels. Using the 5' RACE reads, TCRdb records one entry per CDR3 protein without DNA. The sample includes over 100,000 distinct CDR3 sequences. No antigens are known for them. The sample consisted of naive CXCR3+ CD8+ T cells from blood. Indicated subset: CD45RO-CCR7+CD27+CD95- naive CD8+ T cells expressing CXCR3 (TNR3+). These receptors were collected from a human donor in good health. Some clones in this sample may be carry-over from other donors' samples.

The chain carries TRBV7-8 and TRBJ2-1. The CDR3 is made up of 15 amino acids. From germline, CDR1 is SGHVS and CDR2 FQNEAQ. CDR3 region: CARSFASSNTNEQFF.

V gene TRBV6-6 combines with J gene TRBJ1-2; the TCRdb call, TRBD1, lacks DNA for checking. In germline, CDR1 is MNHNY, CDR2 SVGAGI (reference sequence). CDR3 size: 15 residues. CDR3 in amino acids: CASSYSEGTPRGYTF.

The rearrangement links TRBV3-1 to TRBJ2-5; TCRdb names TRBD1, which stays unverified in the absence of DNA. The CDR3 length is 14 residues. Germline CDR1 is LGHDT and CDR2 is YNNKEL (reference sequence). CDR3: CASSLPTNQETQYF.